This T cell receptor (beta chain) was sequenced in a study of blood T cell repertoires in COVID-19. TCRdb's copy holds only in-frame clones and misses some; the assay was immunoSEQ multiplex PCR. The repertoire holds over 300,000 clones, with about 85% as singletons. Trimming removed 4 bases at V and 0 bases at J, with 13 bases between. Per the germline V gene, CDR1 is SGDLS and CDR2 is YYNGEE. This CDR3 has 15 amino acids. The chain has TRBV9 and TRBJ1-1; D gene unclear. The sequenced sample was PBMCs or T cells enriched from blood (not recorded which). This clonotype originated in a woman aged 25 to 39 who had recovered from COVID-19. Here the CDR3 DNA reads TGTGCCAGCAGCCCCGGTGGAGGGTTGAACACTGAAGCTTTCTTT. It encodes CASSPGGGLNTEAFF. The entire variable domain, with the rest obtained from reference TRBV9 and TRBJ1-1, is as follows: DSGVTQTPKHLITATGQRVTLRCSPRSGDLSVYWYQQSLDQGLQFLIQYYNGEERAKGNILERFSAQQFPDLHSELNLSSLELGDSALYFCASSPGGGLNTEAFFGQGTRLTVV.